The entry that follows covers one TCR beta chain sequence. Assay: immunoSEQ multiplex PCR; the TCRdb copy retains only in-frame clones and omits some. This table holds some 490,000 clones, around nine tenths found once. CDR1 LGHDT and CDR2 YNNKEL come from the germline V gene (reference sequence). The V and J ends lost 4 bases and 4 bases, in that order; junction bases with no gene match: 9. The CDR3 extends over 15 amino acids. This entry belongs to a study of blood T cell repertoires in COVID-19. Ages ranged from about 18 to 89 years, with residence in around 24 US areas. This TCR came from a woman aged 60-75 years who had recovered from COVID-19. The specimen sequenced was PBMCs or T cells enriched from blood (not recorded which). The chain uses TRBV3-1 (or the pseudogene TRBV3-2) and TRBJ1-2, with 7 nucleotides matching TRBD1. The CDR3 bases are TGTGCCAGCAGCCTTCGACAGGGTGGGAGCTATGGCTACACCTTC. Translated: CASSLRQGGSYGYTF.